This TCR beta chain was sequenced during a study of T cell responses to AZD1222 COVID-19 vaccine. Study-wide background: Whether given at about 4 or about 12 weeks, second doses were pooled.

As concerns this clone: The antigen is unknown.

Here immunoSEQ multiplex PCR was the method, and the copy in TCRdb shows in-frame clones only, minus some. The sample records 90,000 to 150,000 clones, over 85% being singletons. Regarding the study as a whole: Spike-wide vaccine-associated CD4 TCRs dominated at 160-218 and 743-854.

V shed 4 bases and J 2 bases; nucleotides not matched to a gene: 2. The CDR3 contains 13 residues. In germline, CDR1 is SGHNT, CDR2 YYREEE (reference sequence). The material sequenced was peripheral blood, taken on day 0 of AZD1222 vaccination. This chain joins TRBV5-4 and TRBJ1-2; 7 bases map to TRBD1. The receptor was derived from an adult in good health. The CDR3 DNA reads as TGTGCCAGCAGCGAGACAGGGAACTATGGCTACACCTTC. The encoded protein is CASSETGNYGYTF. The full variable domain, completed using reference TRBV5-4 and TRBJ1-2, is ETGVTQSPTHLIKTRGQQVTLRCSSQSGHNTVSWYQQALGQGPQFIFQYYREEENGRGNFPPRFSGLQFPNYSSELNVNALELDDSALYLCASSETGNYGYTFGSGTRLTVV.